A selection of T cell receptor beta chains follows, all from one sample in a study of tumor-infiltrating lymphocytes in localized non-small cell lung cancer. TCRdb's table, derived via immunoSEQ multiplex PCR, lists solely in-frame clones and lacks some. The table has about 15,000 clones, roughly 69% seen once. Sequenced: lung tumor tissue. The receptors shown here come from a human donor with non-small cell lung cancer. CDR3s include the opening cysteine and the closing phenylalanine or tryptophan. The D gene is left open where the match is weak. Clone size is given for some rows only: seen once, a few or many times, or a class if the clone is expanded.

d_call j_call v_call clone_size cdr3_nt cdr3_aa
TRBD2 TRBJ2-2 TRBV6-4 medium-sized TGTGCCAGCAGGGAACTAGCGGGAGGTACCGGGGAGCTGTTTTTT CASRELAGGTGELFF
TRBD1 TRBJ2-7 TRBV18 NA TGTGCCAGCTCTCCAGGGACAGCCTCCTACGAGCAGTACTTC CASSPGTASYEQYF
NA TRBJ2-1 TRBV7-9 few TGTGCCAGCAGCTTAGACTCTAGGGAGCAGTTCTTC CASSLDSREQFF
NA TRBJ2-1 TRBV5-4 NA TGTGCCAGCATCCTGAATTTAGCGGAGCAGTTCTTC CASILNLAEQFF
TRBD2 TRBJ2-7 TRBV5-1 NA TGCGCCAGCAGTTCGACTAGCCGAAGCTCCTACGAGCAGTACTTC CASSSTSRSSYEQYF
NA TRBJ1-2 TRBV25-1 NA TGTGCCAGCAGTAAAGGACAGAACTATGGCTACACCTTC CASSKGQNYGYTF
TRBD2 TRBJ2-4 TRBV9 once TGTGCCAGCAGCCAGGCAGCGGGGGGGCGCAACATTCAGTACTTC CASSQAAGGRNIQYF
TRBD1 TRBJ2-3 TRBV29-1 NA TGCAGCGTGGGACAGGGTTTAGGCGGCTCAGATACGCAGTATTTT CSVGQGLGGSDTQYF
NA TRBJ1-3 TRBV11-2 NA TGTGCCAGCAGCCCCATGAGGGCTGGAAACACCATATATTTT CASSPMRAGNTIYF
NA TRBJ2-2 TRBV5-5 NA TGTGCCAGCAGCTGGAGGGTGGACGGGGAGCTGTTTTTT CASSWRVDGELFF
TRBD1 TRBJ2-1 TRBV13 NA TGTGCCAGCAGCCTGGACAGGGTTACGGGCGATGAGCAGTTCTTC CASSLDRVTGDEQFF
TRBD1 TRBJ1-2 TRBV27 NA TGTGCCAGCCTCACCGGGACAGGTAACTATGGCTACACCTTC CASLTGTGNYGYTF
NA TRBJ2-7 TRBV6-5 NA TGTGCCAGCAGTTACCCCTCCGGCCTACAGTACTTC CASSYPSGLQYF
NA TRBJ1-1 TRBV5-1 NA TGCGCCAGCAGCCTCACCGGGACCGTTAACACTGAAGCTTTCTTT CASSLTGTVNTEAFF
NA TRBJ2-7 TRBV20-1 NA TGCAGTGCCGAAGTAACCTACGAGCAGTACTTC CSAEVTYEQYF
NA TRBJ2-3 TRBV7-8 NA TGTGCCAGCAGTCTTTACGGGGATCTCACAGATACGCAGTATTTT CASSLYGDLTDTQYF
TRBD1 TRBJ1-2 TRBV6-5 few TGTGCCAGCAGACGACAGGGGGCGAACTATGGCTACACCTTC CASRRQGANYGYTF
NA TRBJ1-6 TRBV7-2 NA TGTGCCAGCAGCGGGGGGTCTAGGAGGGGGAATTCACCCCTCCACTTT CASSGGSRRGNSPLHF
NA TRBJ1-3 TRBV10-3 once TGTGCCATCAGTGTTCAGGGGACGAGCTCTGGAAACACCATATATTTT CAISVQGTSSGNTIYF
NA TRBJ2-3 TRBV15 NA TGTGCCACCAGCAGAGAAGGACAGCCCACAGATACGCAGTATTTT CATSREGQPTDTQYF
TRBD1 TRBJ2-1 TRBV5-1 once TGCGCCAGCAGGGACAGGGTTGAGAATGAGCAGTTCTTC CASRDRVENEQFF
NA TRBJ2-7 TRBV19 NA TGTGCCAGTAGTATGGTCGGGAGCGTCTCCTACGAGCAGTACTTC CASSMVGSVSYEQYF
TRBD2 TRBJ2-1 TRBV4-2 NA TGTGCCAGCAGCCCACCCCGCCCTAGCGGGCACAATGAGCAGTTCTTC CASSPPRPSGHNEQFF
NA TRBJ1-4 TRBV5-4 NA TGTGCCAGCAGCTTGAAACAGGGTTCAACTAATGAAAAACTGTTTTTT CASSLKQGSTNEKLFF
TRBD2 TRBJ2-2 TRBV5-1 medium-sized TGCGCCAGCAGACTAGCGGGAGGGAACACCGGGGAGCTGTTTTTT CASRLAGGNTGELFF
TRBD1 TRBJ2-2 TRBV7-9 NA TGTGCCAGCAACAGGGGGAACGCCGGGGAGCTGTTTTTT CASNRGNAGELFF
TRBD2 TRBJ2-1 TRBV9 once TGTGCCAGCAGCGTAGATTTTAAGGGACTAGCGGACAATGAGCAGTTCTTC CASSVDFKGLADNEQFF
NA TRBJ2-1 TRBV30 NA TGTGCCTGGACCGGAGCCTCCTACAATGAGCAGTTCTTC CAWTGASYNEQFF
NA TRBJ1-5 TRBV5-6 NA TGTGCCAGCAGCGCGATCGGGACCCTCGGTCAGCCCCAGCATTTT CASSAIGTLGQPQHF
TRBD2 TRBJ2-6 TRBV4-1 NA TGCGCCAGCAGCCCCACCGGGGGGGGCACTGGGGCCAACGTCCTGACTTTC CASSPTGGGTGANVLTF
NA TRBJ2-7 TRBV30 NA TGTGCCTGGAGTCCTGGGAAGGGTGTTAACGAGCAGTACTTC CAWSPGKGVNEQYF
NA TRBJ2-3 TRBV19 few TGTGCCAGTAGTATGGGCTGGAAGGGTGGCACAGATACGCAGTATTTT CASSMGWKGGTDTQYF
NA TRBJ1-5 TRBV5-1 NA TGCGCCAGCAGCCCCGGCGGGGGAGAGCCCCAGCATTTT CASSPGGGEPQHF
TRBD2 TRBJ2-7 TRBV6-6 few TGTGCCAGTCAAAAGCGGGAGGACTACGAGCAGTACTTC CASQKREDYEQYF
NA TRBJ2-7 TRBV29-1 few TGCAGCGTTGTTGGTTCCTACGAGCAGTACTTC CSVVGSYEQYF
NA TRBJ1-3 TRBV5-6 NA TGTGCCAGCAGCATACCAACAGGGTCCGGAAACACCATATATTTT CASSIPTGSGNTIYF
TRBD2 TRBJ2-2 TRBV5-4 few TGTGCCAGCAGCTTTGGACTAGCGGGAGGGACCGGGGAGCTGTTTTTT CASSFGLAGGTGELFF
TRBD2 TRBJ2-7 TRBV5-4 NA TGTGCCAGCAGGTTAGAGGGCGGGAGGGCCTCCTACGAGCAGTACTTC CASRLEGGRASYEQYF
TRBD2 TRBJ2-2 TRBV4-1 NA TGCGCCAGCAGCCACCGAGCGGGAGGCTGGAACACCGGGGAGCTGTTTTTT CASSHRAGGWNTGELFF
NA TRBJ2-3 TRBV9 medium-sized TGTGCCAGCAGCGCTGGGGCCTCTACGCAGTATTTT CASSAGASTQYF
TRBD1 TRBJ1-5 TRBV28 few TGTGCCAGCAGCACCGGGACAGGGGGCGTCCAGCCCCAGCATTTT CASSTGTGGVQPQHF
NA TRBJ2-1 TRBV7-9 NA TGTGCCAGCAGCTTGGGGGGAACCTACAATGAGCAGTTCTTC CASSLGGTYNEQFF
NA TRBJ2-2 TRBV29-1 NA TGCAGCGTTGTAGGGTGGACCGGGGAGCTGTTTTTT CSVVGWTGELFF
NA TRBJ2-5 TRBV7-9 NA TGTGCCAGCAGCTCTCGGTCCTGGGCAGCCGAAGAGACCCAGTACTTC CASSSRSWAAEETQYF
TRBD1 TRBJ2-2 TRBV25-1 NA TGTGCCAGCAGTGAAACGGGACAGCCGGTCACCGGGGAGCTGTTTTTT CASSETGQPVTGELFF
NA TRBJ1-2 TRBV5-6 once TGTGCCAGCAGCTGGGGGGGGCTGGGAGCCACCTTC CASSWGGLGATF
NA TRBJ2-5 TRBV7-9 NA TGTGCCAGCACAGTCAACAACGAAGAGACCCAGTACTTC CASTVNNEETQYF
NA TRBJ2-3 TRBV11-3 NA TGTGCCAGCAGCTTAGGCGGAACCACAGATACGCAGTATTTT CASSLGGTTDTQYF
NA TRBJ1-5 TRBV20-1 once TGCAGTGCGGGGGAACAGCCCCAGCATTTT CSAGEQPQHF
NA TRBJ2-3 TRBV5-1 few TGCGCCAGCAGCTCCCGGGGTAGCGGAAATAGGGGAGATACGCAGTATTTT CASSSRGSGNRGDTQYF
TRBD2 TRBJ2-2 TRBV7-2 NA TGTGCCAGCAGCAATTCCCCTCTAGCGGCGAACACCGGGGAGCTGTTTTTT CASSNSPLAANTGELFF
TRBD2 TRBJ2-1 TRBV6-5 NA TGTGCCAGCAGTTACTGGCCTAGCGGTTCCTACAATGAGCAGTTCTTC CASSYWPSGSYNEQFF
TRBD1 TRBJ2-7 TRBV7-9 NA TGTGCCAGCAGCCCAGGGGGCGCCTACGAGCAGTACTTC CASSPGGAYEQYF
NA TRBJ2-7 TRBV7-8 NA TGTGCCAGCAGCTTAAGGCGGGGTCGCTACGAGCAGTACTTC CASSLRRGRYEQYF
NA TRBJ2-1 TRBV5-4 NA TGTGCCAGCAGCTTCCGAGGGGACAATGAGCAGTTCTTC CASSFRGDNEQFF
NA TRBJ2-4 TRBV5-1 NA TGCGCCAGCCGTCTAGGAGGCGGGCCGAAAAACATTCAGTACTTC CASRLGGGPKNIQYF
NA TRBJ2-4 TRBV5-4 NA TGTGCCACCTCAATGTTAGCCAAAAACATTCAGTACTTC CATSMLAKNIQYF
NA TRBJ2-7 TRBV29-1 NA TGCAGCGTTGATTGTGCGTCTCGGGAGCAGTACTTC CSVDCASREQYF